This passage covers 26 T cell receptor beta chains from one sample sequenced in a study of CD8 T cells in Susac syndrome. A quantity of about 0.5 to 1 ug RNA underwent reverse transcription using random hexamers. One entry per CDR3 protein results from TCRdb running MiXCR on the immunoSEQ multiplex PCR reads. The sample contains about 430,000 distinct CDR3 sequences, around 85% of which appear only once. Sequencing was done on a sample of CD8+ T cells from PBMCs. These receptors came from a human donor with multiple sclerosis.

This chain links TRBV29-1 with TRBJ2-1; 7 bases line up with TRBD1. Germline assignment: CDR1 SQVTM and CDR2 ANQGSEA. V dropped 6 bases and J dropped 3; count of bases not matched to a gene: 8. The length of the CDR3 is 14 residues. CDR3 sequence (DNA): TGCAGCGTCTCCGGGACAGAACACTACAATGAGCAGTTCTTC. This codes for CSVSGTEHYNEQFF.

The chain is built from TRBV27 and TRBJ1-1, with D uncertain. CDR1 is MNHEY and CDR2 is SMNVEV in the germline V gene (reference sequence). Trimming took off 4 bases at V and 4 bases at J, with 16 bases between the two ends. The CDR3 totals 15 residues. The CDR3 is CASSYNGPSFTEAFF. CDR3 sequence (DNA): TGTGCCAGCAGTTATAACGGACCGAGTTTCACTGAAGCTTTCTTT.

V is TRBV6-5 and J is TRBJ2-1; TRBD2 matches at 11 bases. Germline CDR1 and CDR2: MNHEY and SVGAGI. CDR3 size: 15 residues. With V trimmed by 0 bases and J by 7 bases, 2 bases remained unmatched. The CDR3 loop is CASSYSPSGGNEQFF. CDR3 DNA: TGTGCCAGCAGTTACTCCCCTAGCGGGGGGAATGAGCAGTTCTTC.

This chain links TRBV27 with TRBJ1-1; 8 nucleotides align to TRBD1. Per the germline V gene, CDR1 is MNHEY and CDR2 is SMNVEV (reference sequence). The CDR3 has 15 amino acids. V dropped 8 bases and J dropped 4; count of bases not matched to a gene: 12. CDR3 DNA sequence: TGTGCCAGCCGTGTTACGCCGGACAGGGTCACTGAAGCTTTCTTT. Its protein is CASRVTPDRVTEAFF.

The rearrangement links TRBV19 to TRBJ2-6; a possible D gene is TRBD1 (5 bases). Trimming removed 3 bases at V and 0 bases at J, with 12 bases between. This CDR3 contains 17 residues. CDR1 is LNHDA, CDR2 SQIVND, per germline (reference sequence). The CDR3 here is CASSMETAASGANVLTF. For the CDR3, the DNA is TGTGCCAGTAGTATGGAGACAGCCGCCTCTGGGGCCAACGTCCTGACTTTC.

This clonotype showed up just a few times. The chain links TRBV6-1 to TRBJ2-7; 7 bases match TRBD1. The CDR3 sequence is 12 residues long. With V trimmed by 6 bases and J by 3 bases, 2 bases remained unmatched. Germline V gives CDR1 MNHNS, CDR2 SASEGT. DNA of the CDR3: TGTGCCAGCAGCGACAGGGACTACGAGCAGTACTTC. Its translation is CASSDRDYEQYF.

This clonotype has just one count. The chain recombines TRBV4-1 with TRBJ2-2; D not certain. V lost 0 bases to trimming and J lost 6 bases, with 8 bases between them. The germline V gene encodes CDR1 MGHRA and CDR2 YSYEKL. The CDR3 is made up of 14 amino acids. The CDR3 here is CASSQDQGPGELFF. CDR3 bases: TGCGCCAGCAGCCAAGATCAAGGGCCCGGGGAGCTGTTTTTT.

The chain employs TRBV29-1 and TRBJ2-5, with D unclear. The CDR3 is 14 residues long. From germline, CDR1 is SQVTM and CDR2 ANQGSEA. The V gene lost 2 bases and the J gene lost 3 bases, with 13 bases spanning the gap. In DNA form, the CDR3 reads TGCAGCGTTGAATCCTTTGAGCCCGAAGAGACCCAGTACTTC. This encodes CSVESFEPEETQYF.

The chain recombines TRBV20-1 with TRBJ2-1; possible D gene TRBD1, 5 bases. There are 12 residues in the CDR3. V was cut by 5 bases and J by 7 bases, with 12 bases left in between. CDR1 is DFQATT and CDR2 is SNEGSKA in the germline V gene (reference sequence). The CDR3 coding sequence is TGCAGTGCTCGACCCAGGGTTAATGAGCAGTTCTTC. Translated, it gives CSARPRVNEQFF.

V is TRBV9 and J is TRBJ1-1, with a weak D call TRBD1 (6 bases). This CDR3 has 16 residues. The germline CDR1 and CDR2 sequences are SGDLS and YYNGEE. With 1 base removed from V and 0 bases from J, the gap between germline ends came to 13 bases. This chain's CDR3 is CASSVIWDKLNTEAFF. The DNA for the CDR3 is TGTGCCAGCAGCGTAATCTGGGACAAACTGAACACTGAAGCTTTCTTT.

The chain employs TRBV20-1 and TRBJ2-1, with TRBD1 matching over 7 bases. The J segment lost 3 bases and the V segment lost 0 bases, leaving 5 bases of the junction unmatched. The CDR3 is 15 amino acids. The germline V gene has CDR1 DFQATT and CDR2 SNEGSKA (reference sequence). The CDR3 protein is CSARDRDSYYNEQFF. CDR3 nucleotides: TGCAGTGCTAGAGACCGGGACAGCTACTACAATGAGCAGTTCTTC.

This clonotype was recorded once. This chain links TRBV19 with TRBJ1-1, with 7 positions matching TRBD1. Trimming at V came to 5 bases and at J to 1 base, leaving 4 bases not matched to a gene. The CDR3 spans 14 residues. Germline loops: CDR1 LNHDA, CDR2 SQIVND (reference sequence). CDR3 nucleotides: TGTGCCAGTAGTCCACAGGGGAGGAACACTGAAGCTTTCTTT. Translating gives CASSPQGRNTEAFF. The complete variable domain, with remaining parts taken from reference TRBV19 and TRBJ1-1, reads DGGITQSPKYLFRKEGQNVTLSCEQNLNHDAMYWYRQDPGQGLRLIYYSQIVNDFQKGDIAEGYSVSREKKESFPLTVTSAQKNPTAFYLCASSPQGRNTEAFFGQGTRLTVV.

This clonotype was detected a few times. The genes are TRBV29-1 and TRBJ1-2; D is perhaps TRBD1 (6 bases). From germline, CDR1 is SQVTM and CDR2 ANQGSEA. Trimming took 3 bases from V and 5 from J, leaving 10 bases between them. The CDR3 consists of 12 residues. Here the CDR3 reads CSVDQGIYGYTF. The CDR3 coding sequence is TGCAGCGTTGATCAGGGGATTTATGGCTACACCTTC.

The rearrangement joins TRBV30 to TRBJ2-7; D call uncertain. Germline CDR1 and CDR2: GTSNPN and SVGIG (reference sequence). This CDR3 has 14 residues. V lost 2 bases, J lost 3 bases, and 14 bases lay in between. The CDR3 sequence is CAWSPSEALYEQYF. CDR3 DNA: TGTGCCTGGAGTCCCTCAGAGGCCCTCTACGAGCAGTACTTC.

The J gene is TRBJ2-7, the V gene TRBV5-5, with TRBD2 identical over 9 bases. Germline assignment: CDR1 SGHKS and CDR2 YYEKEE (reference sequence). V shed 4 bases and J 7 bases; nucleotides not matched to a gene: 6. CDR3 length: 13 amino acids. The CDR3 DNA reads TGTGCCAGCAGCGGGGGGACTAGCAGAGAGCAGTACTTC. Translated, it gives CASSGGTSREQYF.

J is TRBJ1-1 and V is TRBV27; unclear D gene. The CDR3 length is 16 residues. Germline V gene sequence: CDR1 MNHEY, CDR2 SMNVEV (reference sequence). The ends were cut back, 0 bases at V and 5 bases at J, with 16 bases in the middle. The CDR3 bases are TGTGCCAGCAGTTTATCTGGAGGGTCTGGGTATACTGAAGCTTTCTTT. Protein product: CASSLSGGSGYTEAFF.

V gene TRBV29-1 combines with J gene TRBJ1-2; D gene uncertain. Deletions cut 0 bases from V and 4 bases from J, with 12 bases between. Germline V gene sequence: CDR1 SQVTM, CDR2 ANQGSEA. The CDR3 sequence is 14 residues long. The CDR3 spells CSVEDRSPSYGYTF. DNA for the CDR3: TGCAGCGTTGAAGACAGGTCACCGTCCTATGGCTACACCTTC.

The chain combines TRBV11-2 with TRBJ1-1; D might be TRBD1 (6 bases). The CDR3 extends over 20 amino acids. V dropped 4 bases and J dropped 4 bases, with 31 bases sitting between them. Germline assignment: CDR1 SGHAT and CDR2 FQNNGV. Here the CDR3 reads CASSSYIPLRPGQSFTEAFF. CDR3 DNA sequence: TGTGCCAGCAGCTCCTACATACCCCTGCGGCCGGGACAAAGCTTCACTGAAGCTTTCTTT.

The J gene is TRBJ1-1, the V gene TRBV28; 8 bases line up with TRBD1. Germline lookup yields CDR1 MDHEN and CDR2 SYDVKM. With 8 bases clipped from V and 0 bases from J, the junction kept 2 bases outside the gene matches. This CDR3 region has 13 residues. CDR3 loop: CASVRGLNTEAFF. CDR3 nucleotide sequence: TGTGCCAGCGTCAGGGGGCTGAACACTGAAGCTTTCTTT.

The V call is TRBV4-1, the J call TRBJ1-5; D gene unclear. The CDR3 runs 15 residues. The germline gives CDR1 MGHRA, CDR2 YSYEKL. V was trimmed by 1 base and J by 3 bases, leaving 10 bases between them. CDR3 DNA: TGCGCCAGCAGCCAAGGGACCGATCTCAATCAGCCCCAGCATTTT. Its protein product is CASSQGTDLNQPQHF.

This sequence joins TRBV7-6 and TRBJ1-1, with no clear D. The length of the CDR3 is 17 residues. The germline gives CDR1 SGHVS, CDR2 FNYEAQ. Trimming took off 4 bases at V and 0 bases at J, with 18 bases between the two ends. DNA of the CDR3: TGTGCCAGCAGCTCCGGAGGAATGACGGAGATGAACACTGAAGCTTTCTTT. It codes for CASSSGGMTEMNTEAFF.

Note on this clonotype: At one of its ends the junction is not consistent with the germline gene, which may arise from a read error. The rearrangement joins TRBV11-2 to TRBJ2-7, with 7 bases that match TRBD1. Germline V gives CDR1 SGHAT, CDR2 FQNNGV. This CDR3 region has 15 residues. The CDR3 nucleotides are TGTGCCAGCAGCTTACCGGGACAGAGGTACTACGAGCAGCACTTC. Translating it yields CASSLPGQRYYEQHF.

The chain recombines TRBV19 with TRBJ1-1; TRBD1 might be the D (5 bases). Trimming took off 2 bases at V and 5 bases at J, with 15 bases between the two ends. The CDR3 is 15 amino acids. Germline loops: CDR1 LNHDA, CDR2 SQIVND (reference sequence). The CDR3 protein is CASSIYQGVTTEAFF. The DNA for the CDR3 is TGTGCCAGTAGTATATACCAGGGAGTTACGACTGAAGCTTTCTTT.

The chain uses TRBV30 and TRBJ1-3; tentative D call: TRBD1 (6 bases). V was shortened by 7 bases and J by 0 bases, with 10 bases between the two germline ends. Germline V gene data show CDR1 as GTSNPN and CDR2 as SVGIG (reference sequence). The CDR3 loop spans 13 amino acids. CDR3: CAYRTDSGNTIYF. As DNA, the CDR3 is TGTGCCTACCGGACAGACTCTGGAAACACCATATATTTT.

The chain carries TRBV5-1 and TRBJ2-7, with D possibly being TRBD1 (6 bases). V gave up 3 bases and J gave up 3 bases, with 13 bases separating them. This CDR3 is built from 14 residues. Germline CDR1 reads SGHRS; CDR2 reads YFSETQ. CDR3 loop: CASSSYRDNYEQYF. CDR3 in DNA: TGCGCCAGCAGCTCCTACCGGGACAACTACGAGCAGTACTTC.

The gene calls are TRBV29-1 and TRBJ1-3; the D is unclear. Trimming removed 0 bases at V and 0 bases at J, with 9 bases between. CDR3 length equals 15 residues. CDR1 is SQVTM and CDR2 is ANQGSEA in the germline V gene. Here the CDR3 DNA reads TGCAGCGTTGAAGAGGGTGAGATCTCTGGAAACACCATATATTTT. Amino acid sequence: CSVEEGEISGNTIYF.